This T cell receptor (beta chain) was found in a study of spatial heterogeneity in lung cancer. The wider study: Beta-chain sequences were consistently detected more often than alpha-chain sequences. Study-wide points: Compared with follow-up, resection was when ubiquitous expanded tumor TCRs appeared in blood more.

The CDR3 spans 14 residues. Between the trimmed V and J ends, which lost 0 bases and 2 bases, there was a span of 8 bases. Germline CDR1 SGHRS, CDR2 YFSETQ. Time point meaning: sample taken at primary tumor resection. Sequencing was performed on whole RNA extracted from tumor and nontumor lung tissue, or from frozen PBMC, and the material was left unsorted. Unique molecular identifiers, one per molecule, were present on every TCR cDNA molecule. TCRdb reprocessed the 5' RACE reads with MiXCR, giving one entry per CDR3 protein. The sample has some 37,000 distinct CDR3 sequences; less than 5.5% are singletons. In the case of this clonotype: The antigen remains unidentified.

This TCR derives from a female donor with early-stage non-small cell lung cancer. The chain carries TRBV5-1 and TRBJ2-5; unclear D gene. Sequences were derived from PBMCs, sampled at surgery. The CDR3 spells CASSLETAQETQYF. The CDR3 coding sequence is TGCGCCAGCAGCTTGGAGACGGCACAAGAGACCCAGTACTTC.